The 29 T cell receptor beta chains listed next were all sequenced from one sample in a study of blood T cell repertoires in COVID-19 (TCRdb year 2020). Library preparation employed the immunoSEQ multiplex PCR assay. TCRdb provides this immuneACCESS table in a form limited to in-frame rearrangements. Some clones are lacking; in checked studies, under half of them reflect an unresolved V gene, and why the rest are absent is not known. The sample table shows approximately 97,000 clones, and approximately 84% are seen once. In total, the top ten clones hold around 4.5% of the sample. Sequences were obtained from peripheral blood. Every receptor here comes from a human donor in a cohort sampled during active COVID-19.

This clone was detected only a few times. This chain connects TRBV6-5 to TRBJ2-5, with a weak D call TRBD2 (7 bases). This CDR3 has 13 residues. Trimming removed 7 bases from V and 9 bases from J, with 18 bases in between. CDR1 MNHEY and CDR2 SVGAGI come from the germline V gene. The CDR3 loop reads CASTSRGGVAQYF. The CDR3 bases are TGTGCCAGCACTTCGCGAGGGGGGGTGGCCCAGTACTTC.

The V gene is TRBV28, the J gene TRBJ1-1; D uncertain. Between the trimmed V and J ends, which lost 6 bases and 1 base, there was a span of 12 bases. CDR1 MDHEN and CDR2 SYDVKM come from the germline V gene. This CDR3 spans 14 amino acids. The CDR3 sequence: CASSPGRKNTEAFF. CDR3 coding DNA: TGTGCCAGCAGCCCTGGGAGGAAGAACACTGAAGCTTTCTTT.

This sequence joins TRBV18 and TRBJ2-3, with unresolved D. This CDR3 has 14 amino acids. CDR1 and CDR2 (germline): KGHSH, LQKENI. V lost 1 base, J lost 2 bases, and 7 bases lay in between. CDR3 sequence (DNA): TGTGCCAGCTCACCACGTTTCAACACAGATACGCAGTATTTT. Protein: CASSPRFNTDTQYF.

The chain links TRBV2 to TRBJ1-5, with a weak D call TRBD1 (5 bases). CDR1 is SNHLY, CDR2 FYNNEI, per germline. The CDR3 runs to 15 residues. Between the trimmed V and J ends, which lost 3 bases and 1 base, there was a span of 10 bases. CDR3 sequence: CASSDVGGSNQPQHF. As DNA, the CDR3 is TGTGCCAGCAGTGATGTGGGGGGGAGCAATCAGCCCCAGCATTTT.

This sequence joins TRBV6-5 and TRBJ2-3, with D possibly TRBD2 on 6 matching bases. Germline-derived CDR1 and CDR2 are MNHEY and SVGAGI. The V end was cut by 3 bases, the J end by 9 bases, with 16 bases between. The CDR3 has 14 amino acids. The CDR3 nucleotides are TGTGCCAGCAGTTATGCAACTAGCAAAGGCACGCAGTATTTT. Protein: CASSYATSKGTQYF.

The chain carries TRBV7-2 and TRBJ1-1, with D possibly being TRBD1 (6 bases). The V end lost 3 bases, the J end lost 3 bases, and 8 bases lay between the germline ends. The CDR3 is 13 residues long. CDR1 is SGHTA and CDR2 is FQGNSA in the germline V gene. The CDR3 spells CASSFHRDTEAFF. CDR3 DNA sequence: TGTGCCAGCAGCTTTCACAGGGACACTGAAGCTTTCTTT.

The chain combines TRBV10-1 with TRBJ1-2; 8 bases map to TRBD1. Germline V gives CDR1 WNHNN, CDR2 SYGVQD (reference sequence). This CDR3 has 18 amino acids. Trimming took 0 bases from V and 7 from J; bases not matched to a gene: 16. This CDR3 reads CASSESRTGYSSWCGYTF. The CDR3 DNA reads TGCGCCAGCAGTGAGTCGAGGACAGGGTATTCTTCTTGGTGTGGCTACACCTTC.

The rearrangement uses TRBV3-1 (or the pseudogene TRBV3-2) and TRBJ1-1; possible D gene TRBD1, 5 bases. CDR1 is LGHDT, CDR2 YNNKEL, per germline (reference sequence). The CDR3 is made up of 12 amino acids. V was cut by 8 bases and J by 6 bases, with 13 bases left in between. CDR3 loop: CASGDPGSEAFF. CDR3 nucleotide sequence: TGTGCCAGCGGCGACCCAGGGTCTGAAGCTTTCTTT.

The genes are TRBV19 and TRBJ2-1; 8 bases align to TRBD2. The V segment lost 10 bases and the J segment 7 bases; nucleotides outside the gene matches: 9. The CDR3 loop spans 13 amino acids. Germline CDR1 is LNHDA and CDR2 is SQIVND (reference sequence). The CDR3 is CATAGGPLNEQFF. CDR3 in DNA: TGTGCCACCGCGGGGGGCCCTCTGAATGAGCAGTTCTTC.

This chain joins TRBV3-1 (or the pseudogene TRBV3-2) and TRBJ2-1, with TRBD1 matching 12 bases. CDR1 and CDR2 from the germline V gene are LGHDT and YNNKEL (reference sequence). The ends lost 6 bases at V and 9 bases at J; junction bases unmatched: 9. There are 15 residues in the CDR3. DNA for the CDR3: TGTGCCAGCAGTCATCCGGGACAGGGGGCTCTTGAGCAGTTCTTC. It translates to CASSHPGQGALEQFF.

This clone appeared a few times. CDR3 DNA sequence: TGTGCCATCAGTGACGGACAGGGGGGGGGACTTGGTGAAAAACTGTTTTTT. Residues: CAISDGQGGGLGEKLFF. This chain links TRBV10-3 with TRBJ1-4, with TRBD1 identical over 10 bases. V lost 3 bases, J lost 7 bases, and 11 bases stayed unmatched. The CDR3 extends over 17 amino acids. Germline V gives CDR1 ENHRY, CDR2 SYGVKD.

V is TRBV2 and J is TRBJ1-3, with 9 positions matching TRBD1. From germline, CDR1 is SNHLY and CDR2 FYNNEI. With 8 bases clipped from V and 4 bases from J, the junction kept 6 bases outside the gene matches. The CDR3 length is 14 residues. This chain's CDR3 is CASQPGQGGNTIYF. Here the CDR3 DNA reads TGTGCCAGCCAACCTGGACAGGGGGGAAACACCATATATTTT.

The CDR3 sequence is CASSTTAPRDTNNEQFF. The CDR3 DNA reads TGTGCCAGCAGCACGACCGCCCCCCGGGACACCAACAATGAGCAGTTCTTC. This chain links TRBV21-1 with TRBJ2-1; the D call of TRBD1 is as the table states it, not checked on the DNA. TRBV21-1 is reported as a pseudogene. CDR3 length: 17 residues.

This clone was seen only a few times. One junction end does not reproduce the germline sequence, and a read error may be involved. The V and J genes are TRBV7-9 and TRBJ1-2; a possible D gene is TRBD1 (6 bases). Germline V lookup: CDR1 SEHNR, CDR2 FQNEAQ (reference sequence). The CDR3 consists of 12 residues. CDR3 sequence reads: CLTVKGVDGYTF. CDR3 DNA sequence: TGCCTGACCGTTAAGGGGGTGGATGGCTACACCTTC.

The sample holds one count of this clone. The chain is built from TRBV7-2 and TRBJ2-7, with 7 positions matching TRBD1. Germline V gene lookup returns CDR1 SGHTA and CDR2 FQGNSA. The CDR3 has 13 residues. V shed 4 bases and J 2 bases; nucleotides not matched to a gene: 2. The CDR3 is CASSYDRAYEQYF. In nucleotides, the CDR3 is TGTGCCAGCAGCTATGACAGGGCCTACGAGCAGTACTTC.

The chain recombines TRBV9 with TRBJ1-2, with no clear D. The germline V and J ends were trimmed by 0 bases and 4 bases, with 13 bases remaining between them. There are 15 residues in the CDR3. Germline V gene data show CDR1 as SGDLS and CDR2 as YYNGEE. The DNA for the CDR3 is TGTGCCAGCAGCGTAGTGGGCAACTTTCGCTATGGCTACACCTTC. Encoded protein: CASSVVGNFRYGYTF.

The chain is built from TRBV4-2 and TRBJ2-2; D may be TRBD1 (5 bases). The germline gives CDR1 LGHNA, CDR2 YNFKEQ. This CDR3 has 16 amino acids. The ends were cut back, 0 bases at V and 5 bases at J, with 13 bases in the middle. DNA for the CDR3: TGTGCCAGCAGCCAAGATGGACATGTTGGTACCGGGGAGCTGTTTTTT. It translates to CASSQDGHVGTGELFF.

The genes are TRBV7-2 and TRBJ2-1, with 14 bases aligning to TRBD2. This CDR3 region has 18 residues. The germline V gene encodes CDR1 SGHTA and CDR2 FQGNSA. The V gene end was trimmed by 1 base and the J gene end by 4 bases; junction bases not matched to a gene: 6. The CDR3 loop is CASSLVLGLAGGYNEQFF. In nucleotides, the CDR3 is TGTGCCAGCAGCTTAGTCTTAGGACTAGCGGGGGGTTACAATGAGCAGTTCTTC. The full variable domain, completed using reference TRBV7-2 and TRBJ2-1, is GAGVSQSPSNKVTEKGKDVELRCDPISGHTALYWYRQSLGQGLEFLIYFQGNSAPDKSGLPSDRFSAERTGGSVSTLTIQRTQQEDSAVYLCASSLVLGLAGGYNEQFFGPGTRLTVL.

This sequence joins TRBV12-5 and TRBJ1-1, with a possible D match to TRBD1 (5 bases). From germline, CDR1 is LGHNT and CDR2 FRNRAP. The CDR3 sequence is 16 residues long. Trimming took off 5 bases at V and 1 base at J, with 17 bases between the two ends. The CDR3, as DNA: TGTGCTAGTGGTCAACCCGCCGGGGGGAGGAACACTGAAGCTTTCTTT. Translated: CASGQPAGGRNTEAFF. The full variable domain, rest sourced from reference TRBV12-5 and TRBJ1-1, is DARVTQTPRHKVTEMGQEVTMRCQPILGHNTVFWYRQTMMQGLELLAYFRNRAPLDDSGMPKDRFSAEMPDATLATLKIQPSEPRDSAVYFCASGQPAGGRNTEAFFGQGTRLTVV.

This clone appeared once. The chain links TRBV3-1 (or the pseudogene TRBV3-2) to TRBJ2-3; 8 bases fit TRBD2. Unmatched junction bases numbered 6, after V lost 0 bases and J lost 1 base. The CDR3 is 17 residues long. Germline V gives CDR1 LGHDT, CDR2 YNNKEL (reference sequence). CDR3 amino acids: CASSQDLPGGGTDTQYF. CDR3 nucleotide sequence: TGTGCCAGCAGCCAAGATCTACCCGGGGGGGGCACAGATACGCAGTATTTT.

CDR3 protein: CASSIQGSGSRELFF. As DNA, the CDR3 is TGTGCCAGTAGTATCCAGGGGTCGGGGAGTCGGGAGCTGTTTTTT. V is TRBV19 and J is TRBJ2-2; D may be TRBD1 (6 bases). V dropped 3 bases and J dropped 9 bases, with 17 bases sitting between them. CDR1 is LNHDA and CDR2 is SQIVND in the germline V gene (reference sequence). The CDR3 length is 15 residues.

This chain joins TRBV4-3 and TRBJ1-6; D call uncertain. V lost 4 bases, J lost 3 bases, and 13 bases lay in between. Germline assignment: CDR1 LGHNA and CDR2 YSLEER. This CDR3 is built from 16 residues. The chain's CDR3 is CASSLSREIYNSPLHF. DNA of the CDR3: TGCGCCAGCAGCCTTTCCCGGGAGATCTATAATTCACCCCTCCACTTT.

The rearrangement links TRBV5-4 to TRBJ2-2; no firm D call. This CDR3 region has 13 residues. In germline, CDR1 is SGHNT, CDR2 YYREEE (reference sequence). V lost 1 base, J lost 4 bases, and 5 bases lay in between. Written as DNA, the CDR3 is TGTGCCAGCAGCTTGTCTCTCACCGGGGAGCTGTTTTTT. This sequence encodes CASSLSLTGELFF.

This rearrangement joins TRBV18 to TRBJ2-5; possible D gene TRBD2, 5 bases. The V end was cut by 0 bases, the J end by 5 bases, with 10 bases between. Germline V gene lookup returns CDR1 KGHSH and CDR2 LQKENI. CDR3 length: 14 amino acids. The chain's CDR3 is CASSPPGPGETQYF. The CDR3 DNA reads TGTGCCAGCTCACCACCAGGGCCGGGGGAGACCCAGTACTTC.

The CDR3 spells CASSLSGQGTYNEQFF. The CDR3 DNA reads as TGTGCCAGCAGTTTGTCTGGACAGGGTACCTACAATGAGCAGTTCTTC. The rearrangement links TRBV28 to TRBJ2-1, with 8 positions matching TRBD1. The CDR3 length is 16 residues. The ends lost 3 bases at V and 2 bases at J; junction bases unmatched: 6. Germline lookup yields CDR1 MDHEN and CDR2 SYDVKM. The whole variable domain, remainder taken from reference TRBV28 and TRBJ2-1, is DVKVTQSSRYLVKRTGEKVFLECVQDMDHENMFWYRQDPGLGLRLIYFSYDVKMKEKGDIPEGYSVSREKKERFSLILESASTNQTSMYLCASSLSGQGTYNEQFFGPGTRLTVL.

The J gene is TRBJ1-2, the V gene TRBV6-4, with a possible D match to TRBD1 (5 bases). V gave up 0 bases and J gave up 7 bases, with 12 bases separating them. The germline V gene encodes CDR1 MRHNA and CDR2 SNTAGT. The CDR3 totals 14 residues. The CDR3 DNA reads TGTGCCAGCAGTGACTCGGCGGGGCGGGGTGGCTACACCTTC. Translating it yields CASSDSAGRGGYTF.

V is TRBV27 and J is TRBJ2-3; 12 bases agree with TRBD2. Trimming cost V 2 bases and J 5 bases; bases outside gene matches: 5. CDR1 and CDR2 (germline): MNHEY, SMNVEV (reference sequence). CDR3 size: 16 residues. The CDR3 region is CASSLTLAGGQDTQYF. CDR3 bases: TGTGCCAGCAGTTTAACCCTAGCGGGGGGGCAAGATACGCAGTATTTT.

This clone has more than one count but fewer than ten. The rearrangement joins TRBV5-5 to TRBJ1-5, with D perhaps TRBD1 (6 bases). The germline V gene encodes CDR1 SGHKS and CDR2 YYEKEE (reference sequence). The CDR3 sequence is 15 residues long. V lost 3 bases, J lost 6 bases, and 16 bases lay in between. The CDR3 sequence: CASSSTTGLGQPQHF. CDR3 sequence (DNA): TGTGCCAGCAGCTCGACTACAGGGTTAGGTCAGCCCCAGCATTTT.

This chain links TRBV23-1 with TRBJ2-3; 8 positions agree with TRBD1. TRBV23-1 has ORF status, its function being uncertain. J was trimmed by 3 bases and V by 0 bases; bases with no gene match: 11. The CDR3 covers 18 residues. CDR3 sequence: CASSQSWVRGRSTDTQYF. The DNA of the CDR3 is TGCGCCAGCAGTCAATCATGGGTCAGGGGGCGTTCGACAGATACGCAGTATTTT.